Listed below are T cell receptor beta chains from one sample, sequenced in a study of T cells after yellow fever vaccination. TCRdb recomputed calls from the 5' RACE reads with MiXCR, one row per CDR3 protein. Here the sample spans more than 300,000 distinct CDR3 sequences, around a tenth being singletons. Sequences were derived from CD4+ T cells sorted from PBMCs, sampled 45 days after the yellow fever booster vaccination. The origin of the receptors is a man younger than 35 who received the YFV17D yellow fever vaccine. Both conserved end residues are part of each CDR3. A D gene is named only where the DNA matches it firmly. Not every row has a clone size; where given, it reads once, few, many or a size class.

d_call,j_call,v_call,clone_size,cdr3_aa,cdr3_nt
.,TRBJ1-2,TRBV29-1,few,CSVRLTPTKGYTF,TGCAGCGTTCGCTTGACCCCAACCAAAGGCTACACCTTC
TRBD2,TRBJ2-3,TRBV7-9,.,CASSLAGDSGGSDTQYF,TGTGCCAGCAGCTTAGCTGGTGATAGCGGGGGATCTGATACGCAGTATTTT
.,TRBJ1-2,TRBV9,.,CASSPPGTYGYTF,TGTGCCAGCAGCCCCCCGGGCACCTATGGCTACACCTTC
.,TRBJ2-3,TRBV5-1,few,CASNPDGSSTDTQYF,TGCGCCAGCAATCCGGACGGTTCTAGCACAGATACGCAGTATTTT
.,TRBJ1-2,TRBV6-1,few,CASSEPRRGVGYTF,TGTGCCAGCAGTGAACCGCGTAGGGGAGTTGGCTACACCTTC
.,TRBJ2-2,TRBV11-2,few,CASSPAGQLNTGELFF,TGTGCCAGCAGCCCCGCCGGGCAGTTGAACACCGGGGAGCTGTTTTTT
.,TRBJ2-1,TRBV7-2,.,CASSLGSGALNEQFF,TGTGCCAGCAGCTTAGGTAGCGGAGCGCTCAATGAGCAGTTCTTC
.,TRBJ1-2,TRBV6-1,.,CASSEASGLPALYGYTF,TGTGCCAGCAGTGAAGCCTCAGGGTTACCCGCTCTCTATGGCTACACCTTC
TRBD1,TRBJ2-4,TRBV20-1,few,CSGTRDRDVDIQYF,TGCAGTGGGACGCGGGACAGGGACGTCGACATTCAGTACTTC
.,TRBJ1-1,TRBV20-1,.,CSAPHQGTEAFF,TGCAGTGCTCCCCATCAGGGGACTGAAGCTTTCTTT
.,TRBJ2-6,TRBV29-1,many,CSVPGLVSGANVLTF,TGCAGCGTGCCGGGACTGGTCTCTGGGGCCAACGTCCTGACTTTC
.,TRBJ1-6,TRBV11-2,many,CASSDSPGNSPLHF,TGTGCCAGCAGTGACAGTCCCGGGAATTCACCCCTCCACTTT
.,TRBJ2-3,TRBV4-3,.,CASSQVSTEADTQYF,TGCGCCAGCAGCCAAGTTAGTACTGAGGCAGATACGCAGTATTTT
TRBD2,TRBJ2-3,TRBV5-1,few,CASSLEARGATDTQYF,TGCGCCAGCAGCTTGGAAGCGCGGGGGGCCACAGATACGCAGTATTTT
TRBD1,TRBJ2-5,TRBV7-9,many,CASSSRGPETQYF,TGTGCCAGCAGCTCCAGGGGGCCAGAGACCCAGTACTTC
.,TRBJ2-3,TRBV10-3,few,CAISVPGTDTQYF,TGTGCCATCAGTGTGCCGGGGACGGATACGCAGTATTTT
.,TRBJ1-2,TRBV20-1,.,CSARIGRGYGYTF,TGCAGTGCTAGAATCGGCAGGGGCTATGGCTACACCTTC
.,TRBJ1-4,TRBV3-1,many,CASSQARVTNEKLFF,TGTGCCAGCAGCCAAGCGCGTGTAACTAATGAAAAACTGTTTTTT
TRBD1,TRBJ1-1,TRBV5-1,.,CASSFAPGTGGTEAFF,TGCGCCAGCAGCTTTGCTCCCGGGACAGGGGGCACTGAAGCTTTCTTT
.,TRBJ2-2,TRBV9,.,CASSIRLVTGELFF,TGTGCCAGCAGCATTCGACTAGTAACCGGGGAGCTGTTTTTT
.,TRBJ2-7,TRBV7-2,few,CASSYKGREGEQYF,TGTGCCAGCAGCTATAAGGGGCGCGAAGGCGAGCAGTACTTC
TRBD1,TRBJ2-2,TRBV5-1,.,CASRPGGDRGTGELFF,TGCGCCAGCAGACCAGGCGGGGACAGGGGCACCGGGGAGCTGTTTTTT
.,TRBJ2-1,TRBV5-1,many,CASSLTNEQFF,TGTGCCAGCAGTTTAACCAATGAGCAGTTCTTC
.,TRBJ2-4,TRBV7-9,.,CASSLVGTGITKNIQYF,TGTGCCAGCAGCTTAGTGGGAACAGGAATAACCAAAAACATTCAGTACTTC
.,TRBJ2-3,TRBV30,.,CAWREGRLTDTQYF,TGTGCCTGGAGGGAGGGACGCCTCACAGATACGCAGTATTTT
.,TRBJ1-1,TRBV12-3/TRBV12-4,.,CASSLAPGRGGTEAFF,TGTGCCAGCAGTTTAGCCCCCGGGAGGGGAGGCACTGAAGCTTTCTTT
TRBD2,TRBJ2-1,TRBV20-1,few,CSAPAAVAGGVNEQFF,TGCAGTGCCCCCGCGGCGGTAGCGGGGGGAGTAAATGAGCAGTTCTTC
TRBD1,TRBJ1-1,TRBV7-3,.,CASSSTGPTGAFF,TGTGCCAGCAGCTCGACAGGGCCGACTGGCGCTTTCTTT
.,TRBJ1-1,TRBV7-9,.,CASSRNGANTEAFF,TGTGCCAGCAGCCGAAACGGGGCCAACACTGAAGCTTTCTTT
.,TRBJ2-5,TRBV19,many,CASSKTGTPQETQYF,TGTGCCAGTAGTAAAACCGGGACACCCCAAGAGACCCAGTACTTC
.,TRBJ1-1,TRBV19,.,CASEGLYTEAFF,TGTGCCAGTGAGGGGCTGTACACTGAAGCTTTCTTT
.,TRBJ2-3,TRBV5-4,once,CATRTDGGTQYF,TGTGCCACCAGAACGGACGGGGGTACGCAGTATTTT
.,TRBJ2-7,TRBV27,.,CASSLRLYSYEQYF,TGTGCCAGCAGTTTACGGTTATACTCCTACGAGCAGTACTTC
TRBD1,TRBJ2-3,TRBV6-6,few,CASRPARGWPDTQYF,TGTGCCAGCAGACCTGCCAGGGGGTGGCCAGATACGCAGTATTTT
.,TRBJ2-5,TRBV5-1,few,CASSDPTGNQETQYF,TGCGCCAGCAGCGATCCTACAGGGAATCAAGAGACCCAGTACTTC
TRBD2,TRBJ2-1,TRBV4-2,.,CASSSSSSGGFVGEQFF,TGTGCCAGCAGCTCAAGCTCTAGCGGGGGGTTCGTCGGTGAGCAGTTCTTC
TRBD2,TRBJ2-7,TRBV12-3/TRBV12-4,.,CASFSSGTYEQYF,TGTGCCAGCTTTTCTAGCGGAACCTACGAGCAGTACTTC
TRBD1,TRBJ1-4,TRBV20-1,once,CSAPDRGDGEKLFF,TGCAGTGCCCCGGACAGGGGGGATGGGGAAAAACTGTTTTTT
.,TRBJ1-1,TRBV30,few,CAWSVGGRTEAFF,TGTGCCTGGAGTGTCGGGGGACGGACTGAAGCTTTCTTT
.,TRBJ1-6,TRBV18,.,CASSPLNSPLHF,TGTGCCAGCTCACCTTTGAATTCACCCCTCCACTTT
.,TRBJ2-7,TRBV12-3/TRBV12-4,.,CASSPRQGGASDEQYF,TGTGCCAGCAGTCCAAGGCAGGGGGGGGCATCGGACGAGCAGTACTTC
TRBD1,TRBJ1-2,TRBV6-2/TRBV6-3,few,CASSPTFMTGTTNYGYTF,TGTGCCAGCAGTCCAACCTTTATGACAGGGACAACTAACTATGGCTACACCTTC